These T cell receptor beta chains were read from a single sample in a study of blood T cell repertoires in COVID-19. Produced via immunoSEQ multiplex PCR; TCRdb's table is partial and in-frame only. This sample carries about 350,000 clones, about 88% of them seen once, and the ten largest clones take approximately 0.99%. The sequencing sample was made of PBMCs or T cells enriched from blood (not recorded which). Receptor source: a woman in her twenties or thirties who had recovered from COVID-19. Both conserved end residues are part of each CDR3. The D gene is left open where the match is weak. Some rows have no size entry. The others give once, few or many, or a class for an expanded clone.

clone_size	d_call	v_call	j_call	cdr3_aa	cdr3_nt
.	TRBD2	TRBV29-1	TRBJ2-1	CSVPTHGGGYNEQFF	TGCAGCGTCCCAACCCACGGGGGGGGTTACAATGAGCAGTTCTTC
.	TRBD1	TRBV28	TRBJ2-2	CAIRDRVDGELFF	TGTGCCATCCGGGACAGGGTGGACGGGGAGCTGTTTTTT
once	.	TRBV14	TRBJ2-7	CASSQDTGFSYEQYF	TGTGCCAGCAGCCAAGACACGGGGTTCTCCTACGAGCAGTACTTC
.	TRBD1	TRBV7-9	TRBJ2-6	CASIGAVGQGASGANVLTF	TGTGCCAGCATTGGAGCGGTCGGACAGGGTGCTTCTGGGGCCAACGTCCTGACTTTC
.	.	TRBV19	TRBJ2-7	CASSMTGAYEQYF	TGTGCCAGTAGTATGACAGGTGCCTACGAGCAGTACTTC
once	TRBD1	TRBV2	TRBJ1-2	CASSGEGARGGYTF	TGTGCCAGCAGTGGCGAGGGGGCTAGAGGTGGCTACACCTTC
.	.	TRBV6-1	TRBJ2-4	CASSGERVTVAKNIQYF	TGTGCCAGCAGTGGGGAGAGGGTAACAGTAGCCAAAAACATTCAGTACTTC
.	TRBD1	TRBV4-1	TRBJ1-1	CASSHRQSPGQMNTEAFF	TGCGCCAGCAGCCACCGACAGTCCCCGGGACAGATGAACACTGAAGCTTTCTTT
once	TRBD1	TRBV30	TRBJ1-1	CAWRGRDRGLPEAFF	TGTGCCTGGAGGGGCCGGGACAGGGGGCTCCCTGAAGCTTTCTTT
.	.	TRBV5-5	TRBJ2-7	CASSSLSYEQYF	TGTGCCAGCAGCTCCCTATCCTACGAGCAGTACTTC
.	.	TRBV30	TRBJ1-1	CAWTMKFQGGSEAFF	TGTGCCTGGACGATGAAATTTCAGGGAGGGTCTGAAGCTTTCTTT
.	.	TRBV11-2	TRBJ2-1	CASSAALTGEQFF	TGTGCCAGCAGCGCGGCCCTGACGGGTGAGCAGTTCTTC
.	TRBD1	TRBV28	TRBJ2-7	CASSVSGQGYSYEQYF	TGTGCCAGCTCAGTTTCCGGACAGGGATATTCCTATGAGCAGTACTTC
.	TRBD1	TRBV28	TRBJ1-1	CASSPGQGRGSF	TGTGCCAGCAGTCCGGGACAGGGTCGAGGGAGTTTT
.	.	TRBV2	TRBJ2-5	CASSENSQETQYF	TGTGCCAGCAGTGAAAACAGCCAAGAGACCCAGTACTTC
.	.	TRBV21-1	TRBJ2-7	CASSSESDRYEQYF	TGTGCCAGCAGCTCGGAGTCGGATCGCTACGAGCAGTACTTC
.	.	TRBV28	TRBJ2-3	CASSPSSASTDTQYF	TGTGCCAGCAGTCCTTCTAGCGCCAGCACAGATACGCAGTATTTT
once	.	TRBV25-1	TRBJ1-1	CASSEYGVVGRNTEAFF	TGTGCCAGCAGTGAATACGGGGTAGTAGGGCGGAACACTGAAGCTTTCTTT
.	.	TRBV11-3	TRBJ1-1	CASSSLQGWIEAFF	TGTGCCAGCAGCTCCCTACAGGGTTGGATTGAAGCTTTCTTT
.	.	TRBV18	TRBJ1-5	CASSLGGRYSNQPQHF	TGTGCCAGCTCACTGGGGGGTCGGTATAGCAATCAGCCCCAGCATTTT
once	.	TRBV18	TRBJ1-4	CASSGSGAGSEKLFF	TGTGCCAGCTCCGGATCTGGGGCTGGTAGTGAAAAACTGTTTTTT
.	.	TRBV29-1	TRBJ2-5	CSAIRPKSTTGTQYF	TGCAGCGCAATACGACCCAAATCTACTACCGGGACCCAGTACTTC
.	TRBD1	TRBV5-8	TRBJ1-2	CASRAGTAGYTF	TGTGCCAGCAGGGCCGGGACAGCGGGCTACACCTTC
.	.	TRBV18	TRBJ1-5	CASSTTTGPGQPQHF	TGTGCCAGCTCAACAACAACAGGGCCGGGCCAGCCCCAGCATTTT
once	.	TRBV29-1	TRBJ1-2	CSVEEQGYYGYTF	TGCAGCGTTGAGGAACAGGGCTACTATGGCTACACCTTC
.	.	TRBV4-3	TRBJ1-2	CASSQSGSKVYGYTF	TGCGCCAGCAGCCAATCGGGGAGTAAAGTCTATGGCTACACCTTC
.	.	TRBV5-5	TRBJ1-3	CASSFRPGGNSGNTIYF	TGTGCCAGCAGCTTTAGGCCGGGGGGAAACTCTGGAAACACCATATATTTT
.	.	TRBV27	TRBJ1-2	CASSFGRDYGYTF	TGTGCCAGCAGTTTCGGCAGGGACTATGGCTACACCTTC
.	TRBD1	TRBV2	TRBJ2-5	CASKAPQGLEETQYF	TGTGCCAGCAAAGCCCCACAGGGGCTAGAAGAGACCCAGTACTTC